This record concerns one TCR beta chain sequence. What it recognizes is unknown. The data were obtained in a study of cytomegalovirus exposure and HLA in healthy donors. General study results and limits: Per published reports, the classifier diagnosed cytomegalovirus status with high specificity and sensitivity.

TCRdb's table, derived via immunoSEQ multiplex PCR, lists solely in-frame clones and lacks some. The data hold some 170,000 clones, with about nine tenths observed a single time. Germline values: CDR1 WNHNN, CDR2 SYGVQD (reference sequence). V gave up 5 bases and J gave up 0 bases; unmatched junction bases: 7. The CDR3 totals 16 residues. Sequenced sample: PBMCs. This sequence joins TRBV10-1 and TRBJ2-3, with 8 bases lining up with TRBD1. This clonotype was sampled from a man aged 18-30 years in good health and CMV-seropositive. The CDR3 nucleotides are TGCGCCAGCAGTCCAACCGGGACAGGAAGCACAGATACGCAGTATTTT. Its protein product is CASSPTGTGSTDTQYF.